One sample yielded the 21 T cell receptor beta chains listed below, sequenced in a study of T cells in tuberculosis. Thawed, overnight-rested PBMC were stained with GMM-loaded CD1B tetramer, viability dye and anti-CD3, then sorted. The lipid loaded on the CD1B tetramers was C32 glucose monomycolate from Rhodococcus equi. Sequencing used immunoSEQ multiplex PCR; TCRdb keeps in-frame clones, though not all of them. The sample consists of 88,000 or so clones, approximately 91% of them appearing once. The specimen sequenced was CD1b-GMM tetramer-negative cells sorted from PBMCs. These receptors originate from an adult woman with latent tuberculosis.

This chain joins TRBV28 and TRBJ2-7; TRBD1 matches 9 bases. This CDR3 comprises 13 residues. Germline CDR1 MDHEN, CDR2 SYDVKM. Trimming at V came to 4 bases and at J to 5 bases, leaving 3 bases not matched to a gene. In DNA form, the CDR3 reads TGTGCCAGCAGTTCGGGACAGGGCCACGAGCAGTACTTC. It specifies CASSSGQGHEQYF.

The chain joins TRBV19 to TRBJ1-2, with D possibly matching TRBD1 (5 bases). The V end lost 3 bases, the J end lost 4 bases, and 15 bases lay between the germline ends. The CDR3 loop spans 15 amino acids. Germline loops: CDR1 LNHDA, CDR2 SQIVND (reference sequence). CDR3 amino acids: CASSMAPGNFYGYTF. The CDR3 coding sequence is TGTGCCAGTAGTATGGCCCCAGGGAACTTCTATGGCTACACCTTC.

This chain joins TRBV9 and TRBJ2-7; TRBD1 is a possible D gene (6 bases). V lost 4 bases, J lost 3 bases, and 14 bases lay in between. The CDR3 consists of 14 residues. In germline, CDR1 is SGDLS, CDR2 YYNGEE. The CDR3 bases are TGTGCCAGCAGCACCAACAGGGCCCACTACGAGCAGTACGTC. Its translation is CASSTNRAHYEQYV.

The chain combines TRBV6-6 with TRBJ1-1, with TRBD1 as a possible D gene (6 bases). Per germline, CDR1 MNHNY and CDR2 SVGAGI (reference sequence). This CDR3 contains 14 residues. V lost 7 bases and J 0 bases, leaving 12 bases between the germline ends. CDR3: CASIPTGMNTEAFF. The DNA for the CDR3 is TGTGCCAGCATACCAACAGGGATGAACACTGAAGCTTTCTTT.

The genes are TRBV19 and TRBJ1-5; D might be TRBD1 (6 bases). Trimming removed 10 bases from V and 2 bases from J, with 12 bases in between. Germline V gene lookup returns CDR1 LNHDA and CDR2 SQIVND (reference sequence). The CDR3 loop spans 13 amino acids. The CDR3, as DNA: TGTGCCACCAGGGGTGGAGGCAATCAGCCCCAGCATTTT. Its translation: CATRGGGNQPQHF.

The chain couples TRBV5-1 to TRBJ1-2; D not certain. Looked up from germline, CDR1 is SGHRS and CDR2 is YFSETQ. This CDR3 has 15 residues. V lost 4 bases and J lost 4, with 17 bases in between. The CDR3 sequence is CASSPYAAGAYGYTF. CDR3 bases: TGCGCCAGCAGCCCCTACGCCGCGGGAGCCTATGGCTACACCTTC.

This clone has only one observation. The chain couples TRBV6-5 to TRBJ1-5; D is ambiguous. Germline V gene sequence: CDR1 MNHEY, CDR2 SVGAGI. V gave up 7 bases and J gave up 7 bases, with 20 bases separating them. The CDR3 has 15 amino acids. For the CDR3, the DNA is TGTGCCAGCACCATAACAGATACTCGGTGGCAGCCCCAGCATTTT. As protein: CASTITDTRWQPQHF.

This chain uses TRBV4-2 with TRBJ2-3; 9 nucleotides line up with TRBD1. CDR3 length: 17 residues. Germline values: CDR1 LGHNA, CDR2 YNFKEQ. V shed 4 bases, J shed 2 bases, and the junction held 10 bases outside the gene matches. The CDR3 DNA follows: TGTGCCAGCAGCCTAGACAGGGGGTCAAGGACCACAGATACGCAGTATTTT. Its protein is CASSLDRGSRTTDTQYF.

The gene calls are TRBV18 and TRBJ2-7; D gene uncertain. Germline V gene sequence: CDR1 KGHSH, CDR2 LQKENI. The CDR3 is 14 amino acids. V was clipped by 4 bases and J by 0 bases, with 10 bases between them. The CDR3, as DNA: TGTGCCAGCTCACTAGAGGCCACCTCCTACGAGCAGTACTTC. Its translation: CASSLEATSYEQYF.

This chain joins TRBV9 and TRBJ2-7; no reliable D call. Germline V gene data show CDR1 as SGDLS and CDR2 as YYNGEE. Trimming pared 3 bases from V and 3 bases from J, leaving 1 base between. The CDR3 loop spans 10 amino acids. The DNA for the CDR3 is TGTGCCAGCAGCGACTACGAGCAGTACGTC. Protein sequence: CASSDYEQYV.

J is TRBJ2-1 and V is TRBV18, with unresolved D. CDR3 size: 14 residues. V shed 3 bases and J shed 3 bases, with 9 bases lying between them. The germline CDR1 and CDR2 sequences are KGHSH and LQKENI. The CDR3 bases are TGTGCCAGCTCACCGGGCCCGAGCTACAATGAGCAGTTCTTC. The encoded protein is CASSPGPSYNEQFF.

J is TRBJ2-2 and V is TRBV6-5; 9 nucleotides align to TRBD1. Germline trimming cut 6 bases from V and 8 bases from J; bases unmatched to any gene: 4. This CDR3 is built from 13 residues. The germline V gene encodes CDR1 MNHEY and CDR2 SVGAGI. The CDR3 coding sequence is TGTGCCAGCAGAGACAGGGGGTGGGGGGAGCTGTTTTTT. This sequence encodes CASRDRGWGELFF.

This chain connects TRBV10-3 to TRBJ2-3; 8 bases agree with TRBD2. Germline lookup yields CDR1 ENHRY and CDR2 SYGVKD. Unmatched junction bases numbered 3, after V lost 4 bases and J lost 6 bases. There are 13 residues in the CDR3. The CDR3 here is CAISGTSSDTQYF. The DNA of the CDR3 is TGTGCCATCAGTGGGACTAGCTCCGATACGCAGTATTTT.

The rearrangement joins TRBV5-1 to TRBJ1-6; the D gene is possibly TRBD1 (6 bases). The CDR3 is 13 residues long. The V gene lost 2 bases and the J gene lost 10 bases, with 10 bases spanning the gap. CDR1 and CDR2 (germline): SGHRS, YFSETQ. The DNA for the CDR3 is TGCGCCAGCAGCTTAGGGGGTACATCACCCCTCCACTTT. Its protein product is CASSLGGTSPLHF.

This clone came up once. The J gene is TRBJ1-1, the V gene TRBV5-6; 7 positions agree with TRBD1. The CDR3 is 12 residues long. Germline assignment: CDR1 SGHDT and CDR2 YYEEEE. The junction had 5 bases not matched to a gene; V was cut back by 5 bases and J by 7 bases. The CDR3 sequence: CASSARTGEAFF. The CDR3 DNA follows: TGTGCCAGCAGTGCCCGGACAGGTGAAGCTTTCTTT.

The CDR3, as DNA: TGTGCCAGCAGTCAGACAGGGTCAGGGAATTCACCCCTCCACTTT. Protein product: CASSQTGSGNSPLHF. V and J are TRBV6-6 and TRBJ1-6; 7 bases are shared with TRBD1. CDR1 is MNHNY, CDR2 SVGAGI, per germline (reference sequence). The ends lost 5 bases at V and 7 bases at J; junction bases unmatched: 8. The CDR3 consists of 15 residues.

The J gene is TRBJ1-1, the V gene TRBV5-1; D is unclear. Trimming shortened V by 1 base and J by 3 bases, and 10 bases separated the two germline ends. The germline CDR1 and CDR2 sequences are SGHRS and YFSETQ. This CDR3 is built from 14 residues. CDR3 DNA: TGCGCCAGCAGCTTGTTAGCCCTGGACACTGAAGCTTTCTTT. This encodes CASSLLALDTEAFF.

This rearrangement joins TRBV11-2 to TRBJ2-5; perhaps TRBD2 as D (7 bases). CDR3 length: 15 amino acids. V was pared by 2 bases and J by 3 bases, with 13 bases between. Germline lookup yields CDR1 SGHAT and CDR2 FQNNGV. The DNA for the CDR3 is TGTGCCAGCAGCTTACGTTGGGGGGGCGAAGAGACCCAGTACTTC. Translation gives CASSLRWGGEETQYF.

The rearrangement joins TRBV5-4 to TRBJ2-3; weak D call: TRBD2 (7 bases). This CDR3 has 18 amino acids. Trimming took off 2 bases at V and 0 bases at J, with 19 bases between the two ends. Germline V gene data show CDR1 as SGHNT and CDR2 as YYREEE (reference sequence). The CDR3 loop is CASSLGTGGRHSTDTQYF. The CDR3 coding sequence is TGTGCCAGCAGCTTAGGAACGGGGGGCCGACATAGCACAGATACGCAGTATTTT.

The chain employs TRBV4-3 and TRBJ2-3; TRBD2 matches 7 bases. V dropped 0 bases and J dropped 7; count of bases not matched to a gene: 16. The CDR3 is 18 amino acids. Looked up from germline, CDR1 is LGHNA and CDR2 is YSLEER. The CDR3: CASSQEKTSIWPSYTQYF. CDR3 DNA: TGCGCCAGCAGCCAAGAAAAGACTAGCATTTGGCCCTCTTATACGCAGTATTTT.

The V gene is TRBV7-3, the J gene TRBJ1-4, with D unresolved. Germline V lookup: CDR1 SGHTA, CDR2 FQGTGA. The V end was cut by 0 bases, the J end by 6 bases, with 8 bases between. The length of the CDR3 is 14 residues. CDR3 region: CASSLTRRHEKLFF. CDR3 DNA sequence: TGTGCCAGCAGCTTAACGAGGAGGCATGAAAAACTGTTTTTT.